This T cell receptor beta chain was sequenced in a study of blood T cell repertoires in COVID-19. The overall study: Material from acute and convalescent COVID-19 was sourced from the United States, Italy and Spain. The analysed material was cDNA or gDNA that came from T cells, B-cell-depleted T cells, or PBMCs.

This clone was detected many times. Authors' analysis steps: Estimates of nucleated cell counts were drawn from the amplification of reference gene primers. The table came from immunoSEQ multiplex PCR; TCRdb's copy has only in-frame clones and leaves some out. That table supplies the V and J calls and clone size; D and trimming were determined from the DNA. The repertoire holds fewer than 350,000 clones, with around four fifths as singletons. This CDR3 is 13 amino acids long. Trimming took 4 bases from V and 8 from J, leaving 11 bases between them. Germline V gene data show CDR1 as LGHNA and CDR2 as YNFKEQ.

This clonotype originated in a woman aged 45-59 years with active or convalescent COVID-19. The source material was peripheral blood. The genes are TRBV4-2 and TRBJ1-4; the D is unclear. The DNA for the CDR3 is TGTGCCAGCAGCCTTGAGGGAGGCGAAAAACTGTTTTTT. Translated: CASSLEGGEKLFF.